Each of the 23 T cell receptor beta chains below was sequenced from the same sample in a study of T cell repertoires in cytomegalovirus infection. One entry per CDR3 protein, called by TCRdb with MiXCR from the reads. The sample includes around 740,000 distinct CDR3 sequences, under 40% of them seen just once. Material: PBMCs. These receptors all stem from a human donor in good health (CMV status not recorded). Some clones in this sample may be carry-over from other donors' samples.

V usage is TRBV19 and J usage is TRBJ1-1; D uncertain. The length of the CDR3 is 17 residues. Looked up from germline, CDR1 is LNHDA and CDR2 is SQIVND (reference sequence). Trimming took 7 bases from V and 3 from J, leaving 24 bases between them. The DNA of the CDR3 is TGTGCCAGTACCTATGCCGGGAGACTTGTCGGGGACACTGAAGCTTTCTTT. This translates into CASTYAGRLVGDTEAFF.

The chain joins TRBV28 to TRBJ2-7; TRBD2 matches at 9 bases. The V gene end was trimmed by 6 bases and the J gene end by 0 bases; junction bases not matched to a gene: 6. The CDR3 runs to 15 residues. Per the germline V gene, CDR1 is MDHEN and CDR2 is SYDVKM. The CDR3 region is CASRDLAGASYEQYF. CDR3 coding DNA: TGTGCCAGCAGGGACTTAGCGGGGGCCTCCTACGAGCAGTACTTC. The complete variable domain, with remaining parts taken from reference TRBV28 and TRBJ2-7, reads DVKVTQSSRYLVKRTGEKVFLECVQDMDHENMFWYRQDPGLGLRLIYFSYDVKMKEKGDIPEGYSVSREKKERFSLILESASTNQTSMYLCASRDLAGASYEQYFGPGTRLTVT.

This clonotype has just a few counts. The CDR3 sequence is CSARTERTYEQYF. The CDR3 nucleotides are TGCAGTGCTAGGACGGAACGAACCTACGAGCAGTACTTC. The chain carries TRBV20-1 and TRBJ2-7; D unclear. CDR1 and CDR2 (germline): DFQATT, SNEGSKA (reference sequence). V was shortened by 3 bases and J by 2 bases, with 11 bases between the two germline ends. The CDR3 extends over 13 amino acids.

V usage is TRBV10-3 and J usage is TRBJ2-7; 8 nucleotides match TRBD1. Germline CDR1 ENHRY, CDR2 SYGVKD. Trimming at V came to 8 bases and at J to 5 bases, leaving 17 bases not matched to a gene. This CDR3 is 16 amino acids long. CDR3: CAIGEGVDRGHDEQYF. DNA for the CDR3: TGTGCCATCGGAGAAGGTGTAGACAGGGGTCACGACGAGCAGTACTTC.

This clonotype was observed many times. This chain links TRBV7-2 with TRBJ1-1, with D hard to call. The CDR3 contains 13 residues. V was cut by 0 bases and J by 3 bases, with 5 bases left in between. Germline V gene sequence: CDR1 SGHTA, CDR2 FQGNSA. Here the CDR3 reads CASSLASYTEAFF. The CDR3 DNA reads as TGTGCCAGCAGCTTAGCCAGTTACACTGAAGCTTTCTTT.

The gene calls are TRBV6-5 and TRBJ2-5; D remains ambiguous. Trimming stripped 6 bases from V and 2 bases from J, with 13 bases between. The CDR3 contains 14 residues. Per germline, CDR1 MNHEY and CDR2 SVGAGI. The CDR3 nucleotides are TGTGCCAGCAGAAGGACCAGACTGCAAGAGACCCAGTACTTC. Its translation is CASRRTRLQETQYF.

J is TRBJ1-6 and V is TRBV12-3 or TRBV12-4; perhaps TRBD1 as D (5 bases). Trimming removed 4 bases from V and 10 bases from J, with 11 bases in between. CDR3 length: 13 residues. In DNA form, the CDR3 reads TGTGCCAGCAGTTCAGGGCCGGAGTCACCCCTCCACTTT. As protein: CASSSGPESPLHF.

Notes on this clonotype: Sequence at one end of the junction differs from germline and may be a read error. The V call is TRBV27, the J call TRBJ1-5; 7 bases map to TRBD1. The CDR3 extends over 15 amino acids. The germline V gene encodes CDR1 MNHEY and CDR2 SMNVEV (reference sequence). The CDR3 nucleotides are TGTGCCAGCATTTTATCACAGGGGCTCTCACAGCCCCAGCATTTT. Amino acid sequence: CASILSQGLSQPQHF.

Here the CDR3 DNA reads TGTGCCAGCAGCTTATTACGGACGGCAGCCGGGGAGCTGTTTTTT. Translating gives CASSLLRTAAGELFF. The gene calls are TRBV7-8 and TRBJ2-2; no definite D call. In germline, CDR1 is SGHVS, CDR2 FQNEAQ. Trimming took 2 bases from V and 6 from J, leaving 13 bases between them. CDR3 length equals 15 residues.

This clonotype has more than one count but fewer than ten. This chain links TRBV7-2 with TRBJ2-7; D is perhaps TRBD2 (5 bases). CDR3 size: 14 residues. The germline V gene has CDR1 SGHTA and CDR2 FQGNSA. The germline V and J ends were trimmed by 5 bases and 2 bases, with 13 bases remaining between them. CDR3 sequence reads: CASSHRTGTYEQYF. In DNA, the CDR3 is TGTGCCAGCAGCCACCGGACGGGAACCTACGAGCAGTACTTC.

This clonotype was seen more than once but under ten times. This rearrangement joins TRBV12-3 or TRBV12-4 to TRBJ1-2; possibly TRBD1 for D (6 bases). This CDR3 has 15 amino acids. Trimming stripped 5 bases from V and 5 bases from J, with 18 bases between. Here the CDR3 reads CASSKGPTGTYGYTF. DNA of the CDR3: TGTGCCAGCAGTAAGGGCCCGACAGGAACTTATGGCTACACCTTC.

CDR3: CASSRQVDSGANVLTF. The CDR3 nucleotides are TGTGCCAGCAGTAGACAGGTGGACTCTGGGGCCAACGTCCTGACTTTC. The V call is TRBV6-1, the J call TRBJ2-6; D may be TRBD1 (6 bases). The CDR3 totals 16 residues. Trimming shortened V by 5 bases and J by 0 bases, and 11 bases separated the two germline ends. Per the germline V gene, CDR1 is MNHNS and CDR2 is SASEGT.

This clonotype was detected a few times. The chain uses TRBV12-3 or TRBV12-4 and TRBJ1-2; D might be TRBD1 (5 bases). The ends were cut back, 4 bases at V and 8 bases at J, with 11 bases in the middle. This CDR3 spans 12 amino acids. The CDR3: CASSSAGRGYTF. In nucleotides, the CDR3 is TGTGCCAGCAGTTCGGCAGGGAGAGGCTACACCTTC.

The chain recombines TRBV12-3 or TRBV12-4 with TRBJ1-5; D is unclear. The length of the CDR3 is 14 residues. V was clipped by 3 bases and J by 4 bases, with 10 bases between them. CDR3: CASSLDGLNQPQHF. In DNA, the CDR3 is TGTGCCAGCAGTTTGGACGGGCTAAATCAGCCCCAGCATTTT.

The chain employs TRBV4-1 and TRBJ1-5, with D possibly TRBD1 on 6 matching bases. The CDR3 extends over 14 amino acids. V lost 2 bases, J lost 7 bases, and 12 bases lay in between. From germline, CDR1 is MGHRA and CDR2 YSYEKL. CDR3 sequence (DNA): TGCGCCAGCAGCCAAACCAGGGGTATGCAGCCCCAGCATTTT. Its protein product is CASSQTRGMQPQHF.

Points on this clonotype: Its ends do not fully match the called genes, so a read error is possible. The chain recombines TRBV12-3 or TRBV12-4 with TRBJ1-3; D is unclear. CDR3 length: 15 amino acids. The CDR3: CASSLRTLSGNTVYF. The DNA of the CDR3 is TGTGCCAGCAGTTTACGCACACTCTCTGGAAACACCGTATATTTT.

This chain uses TRBV6-6 with TRBJ2-3; possibly TRBD1 for D (6 bases). The CDR3 is 15 residues long. V lost 5 bases and J 3 bases, leaving 15 bases between the germline ends. Germline CDR1 MNHNY, CDR2 SVGAGI (reference sequence). Written as DNA, the CDR3 is TGTGCCAGCAGTCTACTAGGGACATTTACAGATACGCAGTATTTT. This encodes CASSLLGTFTDTQYF.

This clonotype occurred a few times. The chain is built from TRBV6-6 and TRBJ2-5; D ambiguous. Germline CDR1 is MNHNY and CDR2 is SVGAGI (reference sequence). The V and J ends lost 5 bases and 1 base respectively, with 11 bases between them. The CDR3 has 14 amino acids. DNA for the CDR3: TGTGCCAGCAGTGAGTACGGAATCCAAGAGACCCAGTACTTC. Translating it yields CASSEYGIQETQYF.

This chain joins TRBV6-8 and TRBJ1-1; the D is unclear. Germline values: CDR1 MNHGY, CDR2 SAAAGT. V dropped 8 bases and J dropped 4 bases, with 8 bases sitting between them. The CDR3 contains 11 residues. CDR3 DNA: TGTGCCAGCGGCCCGCGCACTGAAGCTTTCTTT. It specifies CASGPRTEAFF.

The V and J genes are TRBV20-1 and TRBJ2-3; TRBD1 matches at 7 bases. CDR1 and CDR2 (germline): DFQATT, SNEGSKA (reference sequence). CDR3 length equals 15 residues. V shed 3 bases and J 4 bases; nucleotides not matched to a gene: 10. CDR3 residues: CSARRPGQVADTQYF. The CDR3 nucleotides are TGCAGTGCTAGGCGACCAGGACAGGTTGCAGATACGCAGTATTTT.

This clonotype has more than one count but fewer than ten. The rearrangement links TRBV27 to TRBJ2-1; D possibly corresponds to TRBD2 (5 bases). The length of the CDR3 is 12 residues. CDR1 MNHEY and CDR2 SMNVEV come from the germline V gene (reference sequence). Deletions cut 9 bases from V and 6 bases from J, with 12 bases between. In nucleotides, the CDR3 is TGTGCCAGTCTAGGAGGTGGCAATGAGCAGTTCTTC. Translating it yields CASLGGGNEQFF.

This clonotype was counted at least ten times. This chain connects TRBV7-2 to TRBJ2-7; D possibly corresponds to TRBD2 (6 bases). There are 12 residues in the CDR3. Trimming removed 6 bases from V and 7 bases from J, with 13 bases in between. Germline V gives CDR1 SGHTA, CDR2 FQGNSA. CDR3 sequence: CASRNGGWEQYF. Written as DNA, the CDR3 is TGTGCCAGCAGGAATGGGGGGTGGGAGCAGTACTTC.

Concerning this clonotype itself: Since a much larger clone is just one base distant, this may be a read error. The CDR3 nucleotides are TGTGCCAGCAGTGGATTTGGCAATCAGCCCCAGCATTTT. It codes for CASSGFGNQPQHF. This chain connects TRBV6-6 to TRBJ1-5; D gene uncertain. Germline V gene data show CDR1 as MNHNY and CDR2 as SVGAGI (reference sequence). Trimming stripped 5 bases from V and 2 bases from J, with 7 bases between. This CDR3 is built from 13 residues.